The 25 T cell receptor beta chains below were found in one sample sequenced in a study of molecular identifiers for immune sequencing clone quantification. TCRdb re-called the PCR reads with MiXCR, one entry per CDR3 protein. The table includes around 82,000 distinct CDR3 sequences, roughly 19% detected once. Sequences were obtained from naive CD8+ T cells from blood, with Jurkat cell RNA spiked in. Specified subset: FACS-sorted CD8+CD4-CCR7+CD45RA+ naive T cells. These receptor sequences come from a human donor in good health. Some libraries in this study had Jurkat cell RNA spiked in.

This clonotype was observed many times. The chain joins TRBV5-1 to TRBJ1-1; TRBD1 matches at 7 bases. In germline, CDR1 is SGHRS, CDR2 YFSETQ. This CDR3 has 17 residues. J gave up 6 bases and V 4 bases, and 18 bases lay outside the gene matches. CDR3: CASSIGGLTGYNPEAFF. DNA of the CDR3: TGCGCCAGCAGCATCGGAGGTTTGACAGGGTATAACCCTGAAGCTTTCTTT.

This clonotype was counted at least ten times. The V gene is TRBV4-3, the J gene TRBJ1-5; a possible D gene is TRBD1 (6 bases). The V end lost 0 bases, the J end lost 6 bases, and 9 bases lay between the germline ends. This CDR3 spans 14 amino acids. Germline V lookup: CDR1 LGHNA, CDR2 YSLEER. This CDR3 is CASSQERGAQPQHF. CDR3 DNA: TGCGCCAGCAGCCAAGAGAGGGGGGCTCAGCCCCAGCATTTT.

This clonotype showed up many times. This chain links TRBV6-5 with TRBJ2-1; 9 nucleotides align to TRBD2. Trimming removed 2 bases from V and 9 bases from J; junction bases left unmatched: 8. The CDR3 runs 15 residues. Germline loops: CDR1 MNHEY, CDR2 SVGAGI. The CDR3 here is CASSYVAGGRGEQFF. The CDR3 DNA is TGTGCCAGCAGTTACGTTGCGGGGGGGCGTGGTGAGCAGTTCTTC.

This clonotype showed up many times. The J gene is TRBJ2-7, the V gene TRBV12-3 or TRBV12-4; D gene ambiguous. V was trimmed by 4 bases and J by 2 bases, leaving 12 bases between them. CDR3 size: 14 residues. CDR3 DNA sequence: TGTGCCAGCAGTTCTTTAGGGCTAACCTACGAGCAGTACTTC. The encoded protein is CASSSLGLTYEQYF.

This clonotype was found many times. The chain employs TRBV13 and TRBJ2-3; 7 positions match TRBD2. V lost 2 bases to trimming and J lost 3 bases; unmatched junction nucleotides: 8. The V gene's germline CDR1 is PRHDT and CDR2 FYEKMQ (reference sequence). The CDR3 spans 16 residues. In DNA, the CDR3 is TGTGCCAGCAGCTTATTTGGCGGGAGAGGGACAGATACGCAGTATTTT. As protein: CASSLFGGRGTDTQYF.

This clonotype was seen repeatedly, ten times or more. The gene calls are TRBV27 and TRBJ2-7; a weak D match, TRBD2 (5 bases). The CDR3 runs to 14 residues. Trimming removed 8 bases at V and 5 bases at J, with 19 bases between. Germline CDR1 and CDR2: MNHEY and SMNVEV (reference sequence). Here the CDR3 DNA reads TGTGCCAGCTGGGATTTAGGAGGTTGGCACGAGCAGTACTTC. Encoded protein: CASWDLGGWHEQYF.

This clonotype was seen repeatedly, ten times or more. The V call is TRBV27, the J call TRBJ2-3, with D perhaps TRBD2 (6 bases). Germline CDR1 and CDR2: MNHEY and SMNVEV (reference sequence). Trimming took 6 bases from V and 4 from J, leaving 20 bases between them. This CDR3 has 16 amino acids. CDR3 DNA: TGTGCCAGCAGCTGGAGCGGAGGGACGTGGGCAGATACGCAGTATTTT. Its translation is CASSWSGGTWADTQYF.

This clonotype has at least ten counts. The rearrangement links TRBV19 to TRBJ1-1; D perhaps matches TRBD1 (5 bases). V was shortened by 1 base and J by 5 bases, with 8 bases between the two germline ends. The CDR3 extends over 13 amino acids. Germline lookup yields CDR1 LNHDA and CDR2 SQIVND (reference sequence). DNA of the CDR3: TGTGCCAGTAGTATAGGGGACGTGACTGAAGCTTTCTTT. Residues: CASSIGDVTEAFF.

This clonotype has a count of ten or more. The V and J genes are TRBV19 and TRBJ2-7, with 10 bases identical to TRBD1. The germline CDR1 and CDR2 sequences are LNHDA and SQIVND (reference sequence). The CDR3 contains 13 residues. J was trimmed by 0 bases and V by 10 bases; bases with no gene match: 3. CDR3 protein: CATGTGVSYEQYF. In DNA, the CDR3 is TGTGCCACCGGGACAGGGGTCTCCTACGAGCAGTACTTC.

This clonotype was picked up many times. The rearrangement links TRBV7-6 to TRBJ2-3; the D is unclear. The V end was cut by 1 base, the J end by 2 bases, with 7 bases between. Germline CDR1 reads SGHVS; CDR2 reads FNYEAQ. This CDR3 is 14 amino acids long. CDR3 sequence reads: CASSLGPTTDTQYF. The CDR3, as DNA: TGTGCCAGCAGCTTAGGACCAACCACAGATACGCAGTATTTT.

This clonotype was counted at least ten times. This rearrangement joins TRBV28 to TRBJ1-1; a possible D gene is TRBD1 (6 bases). Looked up from germline, CDR1 is MDHEN and CDR2 is SYDVKM. The CDR3 runs 14 residues. V gave up 3 bases and J gave up 0 bases, with 8 bases separating them. CDR3: CASSFHRVNTEAFF. CDR3 nucleotides: TGTGCCAGCAGTTTTCACAGGGTGAACACTGAAGCTTTCTTT.

The DNA for the CDR3 is TGTGCCAGCAGCTTAAAAGACCTGAACACTGAAGCTTTCTTT. Encoded protein: CASSLKDLNTEAFF. The chain is built from TRBV7-8 and TRBJ1-1; D is undetermined. Germline CDR1 and CDR2: SGHVS and FQNEAQ. CDR3 length: 14 amino acids. V gave up 2 bases and J gave up 0 bases, with 7 bases separating them. The full variable domain, its missing parts supplied by reference TRBV7-8 and TRBJ1-1, is GAGVSQSPRYKVAKRGQDVALRCDPISGHVSLFWYQQALGQGPEFLTYFQNEAQLDKSGLPSDRFFAERPEGSVSTLKIQRTQQEDSAVYLCASSLKDLNTEAFFGQGTRLTVV.

The V call is TRBV15, the J call TRBJ2-3; D may be TRBD1 (5 bases). V was clipped by 2 bases and J by 4 bases, with 16 bases between them. CDR3 length equals 16 residues. CDR1 and CDR2 from the germline V gene are LNHNV and YYDKDF (reference sequence). The CDR3: CATSRNKEQAPDTQYF. DNA of the CDR3: TGTGCCACCAGCAGAAACAAGGAACAGGCCCCAGATACGCAGTATTTT.

This clonotype was counted many times. V and J are TRBV12-3 or TRBV12-4 and TRBJ1-1; no firm D call. Trimming stripped 3 bases from V and 0 bases from J, with 14 bases between. The CDR3 consists of 16 residues. CDR3: CASSFPPAHMNTEAFF. In nucleotides, the CDR3 is TGTGCCAGCAGTTTTCCCCCAGCTCACATGAACACTGAAGCTTTCTTT.

V usage is TRBV18 and J usage is TRBJ2-7; TRBD2 might be the D (6 bases). The CDR3 covers 16 residues. CDR1 is KGHSH, CDR2 LQKENI, per germline. The germline V and J ends were trimmed by 3 bases and 1 base, with 16 bases remaining between them. CDR3 nucleotide sequence: TGTGCCAGCTCACCCTCCCGGAGGGGTGCATCCTACGAGCAGTACTTC. It specifies CASSPSRRGASYEQYF.

In its sample, this clonotype was seen many times. The chain joins TRBV7-9 to TRBJ2-7; tentatively, D is TRBD1 or TRBD2 (5 bases each). V gave up 5 bases and J gave up 7 bases, with 18 bases separating them. The CDR3 extends over 14 amino acids. Germline CDR1 SEHNR, CDR2 FQNEAQ (reference sequence). In DNA, the CDR3 is TGTGCCAGCAGCGCCGGGACGGTCTTTTGGGAGCAGTACTTC. Amino acids: CASSAGTVFWEQYF.

This chain uses TRBV6-6 with TRBJ2-3; possible D gene TRBD2, 7 bases. V lost 11 bases and J lost 6, with 24 bases in between. The germline V gene has CDR1 MNHNY and CDR2 SVGAGI (reference sequence). CDR3 length: 15 amino acids. CDR3 protein: CAGILRAGAVDTQYF. CDR3 coding DNA: TGTGCCGGCATTCTCCGGGCGGGGGCGGTGGATACGCAGTATTTT.

Notes on this clonotype: With a much larger clone just one base away, this may be a read error. Here the CDR3 omits its conserved ending phenylalanine or tryptophan, so a read error is the likely source. This chain links TRBV4-1 with TRBJ2-7; 11 bases agree with TRBD1. CDR1 MGHRA and CDR2 YSYEKL come from the germline V gene. The length of the CDR3 is 15 residues. J lost 3 bases, V lost 4 bases, and 5 bases had no gene match. The CDR3 sequence is CASSLRTGGDYEQYS. The CDR3 coding sequence is TGCGCCAGCAGCCTACGGACAGGGGGCGACTACGAGCAGTACTCC.

The chain carries TRBV7-9 and TRBJ2-7; 9 nucleotides line up with TRBD2. J gave up 4 bases and V 3 bases, and 7 bases lay outside the gene matches. Germline CDR1 and CDR2: SEHNR and FQNEAQ (reference sequence). The length of the CDR3 is 15 residues. The CDR3 sequence: CASSLALAGEYEQYF. CDR3 DNA sequence: TGTGCCAGCAGCTTGGCATTAGCGGGAGAGTACGAGCAGTACTTC.

There are many counts of this clonotype. The V gene is TRBV19, the J gene TRBJ1-5; D is undetermined. The V end was cut by 7 bases, the J end by 0 bases, with 13 bases between. The CDR3 loop spans 15 amino acids. Germline CDR1 reads LNHDA; CDR2 reads SQIVND (reference sequence). CDR3 nucleotides: TGTGCCAGTACCCCGACCGACTATAGCAATCAGCCCCAGCATTTT. This translates into CASTPTDYSNQPQHF.

Regarding this clonotype: This may come from a read error, since a much larger clone is one base off. The chain combines TRBV19 with TRBJ2-1, with unresolved D. The CDR3 consists of 14 residues. The V gene's germline CDR1 is LNHDA and CDR2 SQIVND (reference sequence). CDR3 amino acids: CVSAFGSSYNEQFF. DNA of the CDR3: TGTGTCAGCGCCTTCGGGTCCTCCTACAATGAGCAGTTCTTC.

This clonotype occurred many times. The V call is TRBV20-1, the J call TRBJ2-7, with a weak D call TRBD1 (5 bases). The CDR3 runs to 15 residues. Germline V CDR1 and CDR2: DFQATT, SNEGSKA (reference sequence). Trimming stripped 0 bases from V and 2 bases from J, with 14 bases between. CDR3 amino acids: CSARDVSGPAYEQYF. The CDR3 region has the DNA TGCAGTGCTAGAGATGTTTCAGGGCCTGCCTACGAGCAGTACTTC.

This clonotype was seen at least ten times. The V gene is TRBV20-1, the J gene TRBJ2-3, with 9 bases identical to TRBD2. J lost 2 bases, V lost 5 bases, and 11 bases had no gene match. The V gene's germline CDR1 is DFQATT and CDR2 SNEGSKA (reference sequence). This CDR3 contains 16 residues. The CDR3 DNA is TGCAGTGCTCGACGAACTAGCGGGCTATTCACAGATACGCAGTATTTT. Its protein is CSARRTSGLFTDTQYF.

Only a few counts were recorded for this clonotype. The V and J genes are TRBV28 and TRBJ2-7; D gene unclear. The CDR3 has 12 amino acids. CDR1 and CDR2 (germline): MDHEN, SYDVKM. The V and J ends lost 5 bases and 3 bases respectively, with 8 bases between them. CDR3 nucleotide sequence: TGTGCCAGCAGTACCGCCGGCTACGAGCAGTACTTC. It translates to CASSTAGYEQYF.

This clonotype was detected many times. V is TRBV12-3 or TRBV12-4 and J is TRBJ2-2; D is possibly TRBD2 (7 bases). CDR3 length: 16 residues. The V gene lost 8 bases and the J gene lost 0 bases, with 16 bases spanning the gap. CDR3 in DNA: TGTGCCAGCTCAAGTTGGGGGGGGCCGAACACCGGGGAGCTGTTTTTT. It is translated as CASSSWGGPNTGELFF.